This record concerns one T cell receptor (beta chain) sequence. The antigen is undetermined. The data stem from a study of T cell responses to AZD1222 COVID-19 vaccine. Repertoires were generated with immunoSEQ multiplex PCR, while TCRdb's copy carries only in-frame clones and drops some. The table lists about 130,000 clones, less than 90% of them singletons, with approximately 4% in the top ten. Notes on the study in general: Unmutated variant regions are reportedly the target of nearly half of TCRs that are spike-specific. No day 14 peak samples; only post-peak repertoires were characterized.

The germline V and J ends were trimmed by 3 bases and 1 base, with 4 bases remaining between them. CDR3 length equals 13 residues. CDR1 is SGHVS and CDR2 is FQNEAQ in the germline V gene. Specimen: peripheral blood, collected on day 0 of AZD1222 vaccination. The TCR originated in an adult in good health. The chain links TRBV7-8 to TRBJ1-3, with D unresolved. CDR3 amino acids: CASSFGSGNTIYF. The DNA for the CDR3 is TGTGCCAGCAGCTTTGGATCTGGAAACACCATATATTTT. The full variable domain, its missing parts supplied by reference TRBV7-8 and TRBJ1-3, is GAGVSQSPRYKVAKRGQDVALRCDPISGHVSLFWYQQALGQGPEFLTYFQNEAQLDKSGLPSDRFFAERPEGSVSTLKIQRTQQEDSAVYLCASSFGSGNTIYFGEGSWLTVV.